The clone carrying this T cell receptor (beta chain) was seen repeatedly, ten times or more. This CDR3 contains 16 residues. Germline lookup yields CDR1 KGHDR and CDR2 SFDVKD. J lost 3 bases, V lost 4 bases, and 8 bases had no gene match. The data were obtained in a study of tumor-infiltrating lymphocytes in oesophageal squamous cell carcinoma. TCRdb called the PCR reads again in MiXCR, with one record for every CDR3 protein. The sample lists about 16,000 distinct CDR3 sequences; 40% to 55% were seen once. Sample: esophageal tumor tissue. This sequence joins TRBV24-1 and TRBJ2-3; 8 bases align to TRBD1. The sequence came from a male donor with esophageal squamous cell carcinoma. CDR3 region: CATSDADRGGTDTQYF. The DNA of the CDR3 is TGTGCCACCAGTGACGCTGACAGGGGAGGAACAGATACGCAGTATTTT.